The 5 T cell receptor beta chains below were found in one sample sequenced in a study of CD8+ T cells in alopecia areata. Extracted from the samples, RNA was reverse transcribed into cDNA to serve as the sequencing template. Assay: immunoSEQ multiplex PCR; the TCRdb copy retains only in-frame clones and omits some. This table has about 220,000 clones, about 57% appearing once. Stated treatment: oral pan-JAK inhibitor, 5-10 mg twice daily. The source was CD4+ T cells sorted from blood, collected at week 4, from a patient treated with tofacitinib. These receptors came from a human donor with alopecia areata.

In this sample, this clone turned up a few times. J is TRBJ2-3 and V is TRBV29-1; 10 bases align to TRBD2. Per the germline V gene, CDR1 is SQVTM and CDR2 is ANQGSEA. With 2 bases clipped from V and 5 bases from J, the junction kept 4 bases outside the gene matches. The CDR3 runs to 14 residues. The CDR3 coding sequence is TGCAGCGTTGAAAGCGGGGGGGCGGTAGATACGCAGTATTTT. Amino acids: CSVESGGAVDTQYF.

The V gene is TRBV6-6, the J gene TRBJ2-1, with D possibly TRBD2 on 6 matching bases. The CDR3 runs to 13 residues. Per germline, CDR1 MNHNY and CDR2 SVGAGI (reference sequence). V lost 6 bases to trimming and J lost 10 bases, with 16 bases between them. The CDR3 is CASSSGTGREQFF. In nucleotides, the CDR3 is TGTGCCAGCAGCTCCGGGACTGGTAGAGAGCAGTTCTTC.

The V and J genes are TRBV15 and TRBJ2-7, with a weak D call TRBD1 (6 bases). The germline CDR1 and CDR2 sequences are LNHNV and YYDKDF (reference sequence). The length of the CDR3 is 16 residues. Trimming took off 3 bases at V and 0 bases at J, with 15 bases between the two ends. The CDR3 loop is CATSSYQGKSSYEQYF. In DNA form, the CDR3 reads TGTGCCACCAGCAGCTACCAGGGGAAGAGCTCCTACGAGCAGTACTTC.

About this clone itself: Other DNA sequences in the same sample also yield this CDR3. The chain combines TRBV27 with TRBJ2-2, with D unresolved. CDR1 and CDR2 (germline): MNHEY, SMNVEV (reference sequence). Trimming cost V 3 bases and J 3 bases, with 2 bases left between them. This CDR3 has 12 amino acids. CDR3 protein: CASSFYTGELFF. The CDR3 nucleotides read TGTGCCAGCAGTTTTTACACCGGGGAGCTGTTTTTT.

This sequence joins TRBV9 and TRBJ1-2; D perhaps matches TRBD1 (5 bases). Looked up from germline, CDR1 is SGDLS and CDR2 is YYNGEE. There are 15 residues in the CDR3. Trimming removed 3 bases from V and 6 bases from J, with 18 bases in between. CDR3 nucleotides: TGTGCCAGCAGCGCCACACTTTCGGGGGAACATGGCTACACCTTC. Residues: CASSATLSGEHGYTF.